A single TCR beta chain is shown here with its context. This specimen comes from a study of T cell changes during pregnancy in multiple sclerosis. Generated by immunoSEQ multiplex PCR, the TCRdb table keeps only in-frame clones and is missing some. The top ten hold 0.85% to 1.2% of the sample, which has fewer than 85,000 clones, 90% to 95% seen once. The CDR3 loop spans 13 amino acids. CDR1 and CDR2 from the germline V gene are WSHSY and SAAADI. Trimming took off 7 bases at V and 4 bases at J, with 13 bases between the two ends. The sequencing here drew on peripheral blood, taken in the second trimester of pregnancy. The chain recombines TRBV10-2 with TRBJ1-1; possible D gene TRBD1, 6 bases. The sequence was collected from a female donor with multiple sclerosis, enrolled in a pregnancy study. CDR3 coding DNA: TGCGCCAGCACCGCGCCAGGGGTCACTGAAGCTTTCTTT. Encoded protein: CASTAPGVTEAFF.